This T cell receptor (beta chain) was recovered during a study of blood T cell repertoires in COVID-19. Background on the study: Material from acute and convalescent COVID-19 was sourced from the United States, Italy and Spain.

The ends lost 3 bases at V and 1 base at J; junction bases unmatched: 7. The CDR3 runs 17 residues. The germline V gene encodes CDR1 SGHDN and CDR2 FVKESK. Libraries were prepared by immunoSEQ multiplex PCR; TCRdb keeps only in-frame clonotypes and omits some of them. This sample has around 300,000 clones, with about 87% found just once. The sequencing input was peripheral blood. The receptor was derived from a woman aged 40-49 years with acute or convalescent COVID-19. V usage is TRBV14 and J usage is TRBJ1-1, with 11 bases identical to TRBD1. The CDR3 DNA reads as TGTGCCAGCAGCCACTGGACAGGGGGCGGGGAGAACACTGAAGCTTTCTTT. Its protein is CASSHWTGGGENTEAFF.